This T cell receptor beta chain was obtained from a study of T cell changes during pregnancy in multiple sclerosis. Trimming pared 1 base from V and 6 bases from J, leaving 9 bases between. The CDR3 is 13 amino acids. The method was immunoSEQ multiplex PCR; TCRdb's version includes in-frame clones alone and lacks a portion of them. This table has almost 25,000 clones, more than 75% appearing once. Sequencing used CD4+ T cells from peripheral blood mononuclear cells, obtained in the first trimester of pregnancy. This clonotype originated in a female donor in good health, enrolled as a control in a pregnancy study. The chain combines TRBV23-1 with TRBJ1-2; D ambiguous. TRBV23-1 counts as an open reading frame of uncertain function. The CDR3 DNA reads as TGCGCCAGCAGTCAATGGGCGAGGGATGGCTACACCTTC. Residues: CASSQWARDGYTF.